This paragraph covers one T cell receptor beta chain sequence. Its antigen is unknown. TCRdb re-analysed the RT-PCR reads in MiXCR, keeping a single row per CDR3 protein. The profile shows approximately 520,000 distinct CDR3 sequences, 16% of them singletons. The sample belongs to a study of response to subunit inactivated influenza vaccine. General study results and limits: Few new T cells, the authors suggested, are recruited by each seasonal influenza vaccination.

CDR1 is MDHEN and CDR2 is SYDVKM in the germline V gene. Trimming took off 8 bases at V and 4 bases at J, with 11 bases between the two ends. The CDR3 sequence is 12 residues long. The sequencing used CD4+ T cells sorted from PBMCs, collected about 24 months after vaccination. This sequence joins TRBV28 and TRBJ1-2; no definite D call. This TCR came from a man aged 50-75 years who received an inactivated influenza vaccine. As DNA, the CDR3 is TGTGCCAGCGCCCGGGAGGGCTATGGCTACACCTTC. Translating it yields CASAREGYGYTF.